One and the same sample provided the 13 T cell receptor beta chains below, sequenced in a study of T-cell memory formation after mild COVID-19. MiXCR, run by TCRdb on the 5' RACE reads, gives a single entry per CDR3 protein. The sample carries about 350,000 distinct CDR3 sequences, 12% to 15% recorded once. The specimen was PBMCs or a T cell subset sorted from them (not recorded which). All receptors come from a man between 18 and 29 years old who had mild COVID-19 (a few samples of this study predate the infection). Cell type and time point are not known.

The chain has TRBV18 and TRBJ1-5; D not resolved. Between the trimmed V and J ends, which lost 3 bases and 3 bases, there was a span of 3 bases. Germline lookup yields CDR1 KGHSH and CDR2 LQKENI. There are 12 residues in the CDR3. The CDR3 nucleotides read TGTGCCAGCTCACCTGACAATCAGCCCCAGCATTTT. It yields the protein CASSPDNQPQHF.

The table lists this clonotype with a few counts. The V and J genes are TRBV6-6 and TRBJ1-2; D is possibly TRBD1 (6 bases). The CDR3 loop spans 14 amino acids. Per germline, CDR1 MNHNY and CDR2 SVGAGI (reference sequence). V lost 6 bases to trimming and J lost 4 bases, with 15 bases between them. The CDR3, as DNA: TGTGCCAGCAGATCCAGGGGAGTCAGCTATGGCTACACCTTC. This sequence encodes CASRSRGVSYGYTF.

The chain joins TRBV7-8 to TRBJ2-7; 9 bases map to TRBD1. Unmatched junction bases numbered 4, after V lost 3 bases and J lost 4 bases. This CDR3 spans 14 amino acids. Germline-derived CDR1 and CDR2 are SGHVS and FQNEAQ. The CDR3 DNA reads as TGTGCCAGCAGCTTTCGGGACAGGGAATACGAGCAGTACTTC. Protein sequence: CASSFRDREYEQYF.

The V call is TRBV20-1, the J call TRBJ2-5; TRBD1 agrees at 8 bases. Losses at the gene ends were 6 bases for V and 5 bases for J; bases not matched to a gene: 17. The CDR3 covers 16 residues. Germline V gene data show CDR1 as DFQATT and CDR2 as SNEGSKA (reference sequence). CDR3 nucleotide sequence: TGCAGTGCCCGAGGACAGGGCCGGGGCTTAAGCGAGACCCAGTACTTC. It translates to CSARGQGRGLSETQYF.

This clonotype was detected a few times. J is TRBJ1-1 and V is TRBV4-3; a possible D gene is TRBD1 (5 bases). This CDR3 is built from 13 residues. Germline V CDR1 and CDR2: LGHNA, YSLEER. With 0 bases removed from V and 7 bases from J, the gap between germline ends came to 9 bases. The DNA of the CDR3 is TGCGCCAGCAGCCAAGATGGGGGAGATGAAGCTTTCTTT. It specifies CASSQDGGDEAFF.

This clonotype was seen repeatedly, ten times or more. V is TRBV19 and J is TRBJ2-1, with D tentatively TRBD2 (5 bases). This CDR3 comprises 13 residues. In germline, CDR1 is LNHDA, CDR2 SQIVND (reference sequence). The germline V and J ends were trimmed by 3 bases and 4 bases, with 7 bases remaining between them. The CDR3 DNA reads TGTGCCAGTAGTATCGGGGTGTACAATGAGCAGTTCTTC. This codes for CASSIGVYNEQFF.

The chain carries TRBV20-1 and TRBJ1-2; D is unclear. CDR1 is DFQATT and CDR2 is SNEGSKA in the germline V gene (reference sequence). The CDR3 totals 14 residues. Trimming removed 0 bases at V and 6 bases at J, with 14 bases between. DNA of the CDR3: TGCAGTGCTAGAGAGGCACCACGAGGGCATGGCTACACCTTC. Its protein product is CSAREAPRGHGYTF.

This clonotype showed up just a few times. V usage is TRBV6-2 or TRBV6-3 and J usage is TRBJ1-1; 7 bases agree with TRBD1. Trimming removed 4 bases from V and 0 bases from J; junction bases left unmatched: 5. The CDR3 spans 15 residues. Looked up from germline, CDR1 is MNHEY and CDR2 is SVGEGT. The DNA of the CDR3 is TGTGCCAGCAGTTTCTTGACAGGGTTGAACACTGAAGCTTTCTTT. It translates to CASSFLTGLNTEAFF.

Written as DNA, the CDR3 is TGCGCCAGCAGCCTGTACCGGGACAGGAATAACTATGGCTACACCTTC. Translation gives CASSLYRDRNNYGYTF. This chain joins TRBV5-1 and TRBJ1-2, with TRBD1 matching over 8 bases. The CDR3 loop spans 16 amino acids. From germline, CDR1 is SGHRS and CDR2 YFSETQ. The J segment lost 1 base and the V segment lost 4 bases, leaving 9 bases of the junction unmatched.

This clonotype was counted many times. The CDR3 protein is CASSFSPDQPQHF. The DNA for the CDR3 is TGCGCCAGCAGCTTTTCCCCTGATCAGCCCCAGCATTTT. The chain carries TRBV5-1 and TRBJ1-5; D unresolved. CDR3 length: 13 amino acids. Trimming stripped 2 bases from V and 5 bases from J, with 8 bases between. Germline V gene data show CDR1 as SGHRS and CDR2 as YFSETQ.

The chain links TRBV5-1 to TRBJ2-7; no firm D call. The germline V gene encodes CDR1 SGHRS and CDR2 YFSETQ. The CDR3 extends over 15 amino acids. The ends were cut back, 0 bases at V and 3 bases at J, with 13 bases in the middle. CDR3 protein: CASSLASAGFYEQYF. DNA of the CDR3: TGCGCCAGCAGCTTGGCCTCGGCAGGCTTCTACGAGCAGTACTTC.

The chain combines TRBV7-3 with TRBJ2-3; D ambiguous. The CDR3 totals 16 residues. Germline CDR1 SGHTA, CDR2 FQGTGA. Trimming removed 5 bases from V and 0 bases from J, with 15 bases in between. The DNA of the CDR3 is TGTGCCAGCAGCGCCGACTGGCGCGGAAGCACAGATACGCAGTATTTT. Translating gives CASSADWRGSTDTQYF. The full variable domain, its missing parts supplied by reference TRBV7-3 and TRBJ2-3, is GAGVSQTPSNKVTEKGKYVELRCDPISGHTALYWYRQSLGQGPEFLIYFQGTGAADDSGLPNDRFFAVRPEGSVSTLKIQRTERGDSAVYLCASSADWRGSTDTQYFGPGTRLTVL.

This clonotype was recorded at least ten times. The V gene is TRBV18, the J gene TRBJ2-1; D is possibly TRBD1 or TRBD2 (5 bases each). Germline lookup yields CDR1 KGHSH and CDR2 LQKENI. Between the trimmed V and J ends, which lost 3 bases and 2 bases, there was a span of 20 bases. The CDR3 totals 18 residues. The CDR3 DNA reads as TGTGCCAGCTCACCCCCCGGGGCCGCATCTAGACCCTACAATGAGCAGTTCTTC. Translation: CASSPPGAASRPYNEQFF.